Listed below are T cell receptor beta chains from one sample, sequenced in a study of blood T cell repertoires in COVID-19. TCRdb's table, derived via immunoSEQ multiplex PCR, lists solely in-frame clones and lacks some. The repertoire has 310,000 or so clones, roughly 85% of them found once; the top ten carry 6% to 7%. The sequencing sample was made of PBMCs or T cells enriched from blood (not recorded which). The source is a woman aged 40-49 years who had recovered from COVID-19. CDR3s leave out the opening cysteine and the closing phenylalanine or tryptophan. Each record gives: CDR3 length, V gene, CDR3 protein.

len: 14
v_gene: TRBV4-3
CDR3aa: ASSQELQGAKNIQY

len: 13
v_gene: TRBV19
CDR3aa: ASSIDGQLPSGYT

len: 14
v_gene: TRBV5-4
CDR3aa: ASSLDGAGGPDTQY

len: 13
v_gene: TRBV27
CDR3aa: ASSSFRTGNTEAF

len: 9
v_gene: TRBV6-5
CDR3aa: ASSNYYEQY

len: 13
v_gene: TRBV10-3
CDR3aa: AISEEGTEEETQY

len: 14
v_gene: TRBV7-9
CDR3aa: ASSPGGAGVADTQY

len: 12
v_gene: TRBV28
CDR3aa: ASRFQGQPSEAF

len: 9
v_gene: TRBV20-1
CDR3aa: SARTSGLQY

len: 9
v_gene: TRBV20-1
CDR3aa: SARLVSEQY

len: 11
v_gene: TRBV9
CDR3aa: ASSVRAGDTQY

len: 13
v_gene: TRBV4-3
CDR3aa: ASSHGLAGSYEQY

len: 16
v_gene: TRBV19
CDR3aa: ASSIRGQGAQVNQPQH

len: 11
v_gene: TRBV18
CDR3aa: ASSQGQNTEAF

len: 12
v_gene: TRBV27
CDR3aa: ASSSGLAVETQY

len: 12
v_gene: TRBV9
CDR3aa: ASSAGTGNEKLF

len: 13
v_gene: TRBV7-9
CDR3aa: ASSLGQGFYQPQH

len: 13
v_gene: TRBV11-2
CDR3aa: ASSRGRTGEETQY

len: 10
v_gene: TRBV28
CDR3aa: ASSSGTDTQY

len: 12
v_gene: TRBV27
CDR3aa: ATYLGQAYYEQY

len: 15
v_gene: TRBV5-1
CDR3aa: ASSLGSAGGYGNTIY

len: 12
v_gene: TRBV27
CDR3aa: ASSSPSRGETQY

len: 12
v_gene: TRBV30
CDR3aa: AWSDQTGPQPQH

len: 10
v_gene: TRBV29-1
CDR3aa: SVGQLNTEAF